One sample yielded the 28 T cell receptor beta chains listed below, sequenced in a study of blood T cell repertoires in COVID-19. Profiling relied on immunoSEQ multiplex PCR, and the TCRdb table lists in-frame clones only, not all of them. The table lists approximately 56,000 clones, around 81% of them singletons, with roughly 29% in the top ten. Sequencing was done on a sample of peripheral blood. The receptor set was obtained from a woman aged 80 or over with COVID-19, enrolled during active disease.

The chain combines TRBV19 with TRBJ2-7, with TRBD1 identical over 7 bases. Germline V gene sequence: CDR1 LNHDA, CDR2 SQIVND (reference sequence). CDR3 length: 15 residues. Germline trimming cut 4 bases from V and 7 bases from J; bases unmatched to any gene: 13. The CDR3 region is CASSRKGQPEGEQYF. The CDR3 region has the DNA TGTGCCAGTAGTAGGAAGGGACAGCCCGAGGGTGAGCAGTACTTC.

The rearrangement uses TRBV28 and TRBJ1-5, with TRBD1 matching 8 bases. Germline V gene lookup returns CDR1 MDHEN and CDR2 SYDVKM. The CDR3 is 15 residues long. The trim removed 6 bases at V and 8 bases at J, leaving 12 bases unmatched. The CDR3 protein is CASSRGQVVGEPQHF. Written as DNA, the CDR3 is TGTGCCAGCAGCCGGGGACAGGTGGTTGGGGAGCCCCAGCATTTT.

The count of this clone is one. The rearrangement uses TRBV7-9 and TRBJ2-7; the match to TRBD1 covers 11 bases. Germline loops: CDR1 SEHNR, CDR2 FQNEAQ (reference sequence). V trimming: 2 bases; J trimming: 1 base; junction bases outside the gene matches: 4. The CDR3 has 16 residues. The CDR3 DNA reads as TGTGCCAGCAGCTTAAGGGGACAGGGGGAATCCTACGAGCAGTACTTC. Protein product: CASSLRGQGESYEQYF.

The chain uses TRBV2 and TRBJ2-3; tentative D call: TRBD2 (6 bases). The CDR3 is made up of 15 amino acids. Germline CDR1 is SNHLY and CDR2 is FYNNEI. Trimming shortened V by 7 bases and J by 1 base, and 15 bases separated the two germline ends. The CDR3 protein is CASNVQGGGTDTQYF. Here the CDR3 DNA reads TGTGCCAGCAACGTTCAGGGAGGCGGCACAGATACGCAGTATTTT.

The sample holds one count of this clone. The chain carries TRBV30 and TRBJ2-3; TRBD1 matches 9 bases. The CDR3 has 17 residues. The V gene's germline CDR1 is GTSNPN and CDR2 SVGIG (reference sequence). The V segment lost 2 bases and the J segment 5 bases; nucleotides outside the gene matches: 14. CDR3 nucleotide sequence: TGTGCCTGGAGTCTTCTACAGGGGGCGAAAGGGAGAGATACGCAGTATTTT. Translating it yields CAWSLLQGAKGRDTQYF.

The rearrangement joins TRBV7-9 to TRBJ2-2, with TRBD2 matching over 11 bases. The junction had 6 bases not matched to a gene; V was cut back by 5 bases and J by 1 base. The CDR3 spans 17 residues. Looked up from germline, CDR1 is SEHNR and CDR2 is FQNEAQ (reference sequence). The CDR3 coding sequence is TGTGCCAGCAGCCCTAGCGGGAGGCCGAAGAACACCGGGGAGCTGTTTTTT. It codes for CASSPSGRPKNTGELFF.

V is TRBV7-2 and J is TRBJ1-5; TRBD1 aligns across 9 bases. The CDR3 loop spans 15 amino acids. Losses at the gene ends were 1 base for V and 4 bases for J; bases not matched to a gene: 2. Germline CDR1 is SGHTA and CDR2 is FQGNSA. The CDR3 loop reads CASSLGGQGNQPQHF. In DNA form, the CDR3 reads TGTGCCAGCAGCTTAGGGGGACAGGGTAATCAGCCCCAGCATTTT.

The rearrangement joins TRBV12-3 or TRBV12-4 to TRBJ2-1; no definite D call. V was cut by 6 bases and J by 7 bases, with 7 bases left in between. The CDR3 is 11 amino acids. The CDR3 coding sequence is TGTGCCAGCAGGTCACGGAATGAGCAGTTCTTC. Its translation: CASRSRNEQFF.

J is TRBJ2-7 and V is TRBV28, with D possibly TRBD2 on 6 matching bases. Germline-derived CDR1 and CDR2 are MDHEN and SYDVKM. The ends were cut back, 6 bases at V and 4 bases at J, with 16 bases in the middle. The CDR3 is 14 amino acids. DNA for the CDR3: TGTGCCAGCAGCAGCCTAAGGAGGGGATACGAGCAGTACTTC. The encoded protein is CASSSLRRGYEQYF. Looking up the rest from reference TRBV28 and TRBJ2-7 gives the full variable domain: DVKVTQSSRYLVKRTGEKVFLECVQDMDHENMFWYRQDPGLGLRLIYFSYDVKMKEKGDIPEGYSVSREKKERFSLILESASTNQTSMYLCASSSLRRGYEQYFGPGTRLTVT.

This rearrangement joins TRBV7-8 to TRBJ2-7; TRBD2 might be the D (6 bases). V dropped 5 bases and J dropped 2 bases, with 16 bases sitting between them. Germline V gene data show CDR1 as SGHVS and CDR2 as FQNEAQ. CDR3 length equals 15 residues. CDR3: CASSPGVGAPYEQYF. The DNA of the CDR3 is TGTGCCAGCAGCCCGGGGGTCGGGGCCCCCTACGAGCAGTACTTC.

This rearrangement joins TRBV18 to TRBJ1-5; a weak D match, TRBD1 (5 bases). Trimming pared 3 bases from V and 4 bases from J, leaving 13 bases between. The length of the CDR3 is 15 residues. Germline CDR1 and CDR2: KGHSH and LQKENI. CDR3 DNA sequence: TGTGCCAGCTCACCGGGAGGGACGAGGAATCAGCCCCAGCATTTT. Translation gives CASSPGGTRNQPQHF.

The gene calls are TRBV2 and TRBJ1-3; 7 bases are a match to TRBD1. Germline V lookup: CDR1 SNHLY, CDR2 FYNNEI. The junction had 28 bases not matched to a gene; V was cut back by 7 bases and J by 4 bases. This CDR3 region has 21 residues. For the CDR3, the DNA is TGTGCCAGCATCCGATCCAGAGCCGCCGGGACAGTCTCTTCTCTGGGAAACACCATATATTTT. Its translation: CASIRSRAAGTVSSLGNTIYF.

The V and J genes are TRBV6-1 and TRBJ1-2, with 7 bases matching TRBD1. The germline CDR1 and CDR2 sequences are MNHNS and SASEGT. The CDR3 spans 15 residues. Trimming cost V 1 base and J 7 bases; bases outside gene matches: 9. The CDR3 DNA sequence: TGTGCCAGCAGTGAAGATGAGACAGGGTCACTTGGCTACACCTTC. Protein sequence: CASSEDETGSLGYTF.

The J gene is TRBJ2-3, the V gene TRBV30, with TRBD2 matching over 13 bases. The germline gives CDR1 GTSNPN, CDR2 SVGIG (reference sequence). CDR3 length: 16 amino acids. V was clipped by 1 base and J by 6 bases; unmatched bases: 7. The CDR3 protein is CAWSAGLAGAWDTQYF. CDR3 sequence (DNA): TGTGCCTGGAGTGCTGGACTAGCGGGAGCTTGGGATACGCAGTATTTT.

V gene TRBV5-6 combines with J gene TRBJ1-1, with D possibly being TRBD1 (5 bases). CDR1 and CDR2 (germline): SGHDT, YYEEEE. V was clipped by 0 bases and J by 11 bases, with 23 bases between them. CDR3 length: 16 residues. The CDR3, as DNA: TGTGCCAGCAGCTTGGCCGCGGGACGAGGACAAACTCTTGCTTTCTTT. Its translation is CASSLAAGRGQTLAFF.

The chain has TRBV5-6 and TRBJ2-7; possible D gene TRBD2, 7 bases. The CDR3 is made up of 16 amino acids. Germline assignment: CDR1 SGHDT and CDR2 YYEEEE. V was pared by 0 bases and J by 0 bases, with 13 bases between. The CDR3 spells CASSLEAGANSYEQYF. The CDR3 nucleotides are TGTGCCAGCAGCTTGGAGGCGGGGGCGAACTCCTACGAGCAGTACTTC.

The V gene is TRBV19, the J gene TRBJ1-5, with 8 bases aligning to TRBD1. After removal of 7 bases from V and 6 bases from J, the junction contained 11 bases not matched to a gene. Germline V gene lookup returns CDR1 LNHDA and CDR2 SQIVND (reference sequence). The CDR3 covers 15 residues. The CDR3 region has the DNA TGTGCCAGTACTGGCTCGACAGGGGTAGGTCAGCCCCAGCATTTT. Translation: CASTGSTGVGQPQHF.

This chain uses TRBV1 with TRBJ2-3; the DNA was not compared with TRBD2, the D call given in the table. TRBV1 is deemed a pseudogene. CDR3 length: 17 residues. The DNA of the CDR3 is TGCACCAGCAGCCACAAACAGCGGGCAGATCCCACAGATACGCAGTATTTT. Encoded protein: CTSSHKQRADPTDTQYF.

The chain recombines TRBV5-4 with TRBJ1-1; 7 nucleotides line up with TRBD1. The CDR3 length is 15 residues. Germline CDR1 SGHNT, CDR2 YYREEE (reference sequence). Unmatched junction bases numbered 10, after V lost 4 bases and J lost 4 bases. For the CDR3, the DNA is TGTGCCAGCAGCCCAATAGACACAGGGGCCACTGAAGCTTTCTTT. Amino acid sequence: CASSPIDTGATEAFF.

In its sample, this clone was seen once. The chain employs TRBV3-1 (or the pseudogene TRBV3-2) and TRBJ2-3; a weak D match, TRBD2 (5 bases). Trimming left V 2 bases short and J 3 bases short, with 9 bases between. Per the germline V gene, CDR1 is LGHDT and CDR2 is YNNKEL (reference sequence). The CDR3 runs to 14 residues. This CDR3 reads CASSQPTRTDTQYF. CDR3 DNA sequence: TGTGCCAGCAGCCAACCTACTAGGACAGATACGCAGTATTTT.

The gene calls are TRBV10-3 and TRBJ2-5; 12 bases match TRBD2. This CDR3 has 15 amino acids. The germline V gene encodes CDR1 ENHRY and CDR2 SYGVKD. V was pared by 3 bases and J by 4 bases, with 3 bases of the junction left unmatched. The CDR3 loop reads CAISDQTSGGETQYF. The CDR3 DNA reads as TGTGCCATCAGTGACCAGACTAGCGGGGGAGAGACCCAGTACTTC.

V usage is TRBV12-3 or TRBV12-4 and J usage is TRBJ2-1, with D tentatively TRBD1 (6 bases). The CDR3 has 10 amino acids. V gave up 8 bases and J gave up 9 bases, with 8 bases separating them. CDR3 protein: CASGGPEQFF. The CDR3 nucleotides are TGTGCCAGCGGGGGCCCTGAGCAGTTCTTC.

The chain combines TRBV6-5 with TRBJ2-7; 13 bases are a match to TRBD2. Germline assignment: CDR1 MNHEY and CDR2 SVGAGI. The CDR3 totals 15 residues. After removal of 6 bases from V and 3 bases from J, the junction contained 5 bases not matched to a gene. CDR3 amino acids: CASSRTSGSGYEQYF. DNA for the CDR3: TGTGCCAGCAGCCGGACTAGCGGGAGTGGCTACGAGCAGTACTTC.

The CDR3 sequence is CASSSGQGFYNSPLHF. CDR3 coding DNA: TGTGCCAGCAGCTCGGGACAGGGGTTTTATAATTCACCCCTCCACTTT. The V call is TRBV7-9, the J call TRBJ1-6; 10 positions agree with TRBD1. The CDR3 spans 16 residues. Trimming cost V 4 bases and J 4 bases; bases outside gene matches: 4. Germline CDR1 is SEHNR and CDR2 is FQNEAQ (reference sequence).

This CDR3 reads CASSPQQGWVANTGELFF. The CDR3 coding sequence is TGTGCCAGCTCACCACAGCAGGGATGGGTCGCGAACACCGGGGAGCTGTTTTTT. V and J are TRBV18 and TRBJ2-2; possibly TRBD1 for D (5 bases). Per germline, CDR1 KGHSH and CDR2 LQKENI. The CDR3 has 18 amino acids. The V end lost 1 base, the J end lost 0 bases, and 15 bases lay between the germline ends.

The chain joins TRBV14 to TRBJ2-2; 7 nucleotides match TRBD1. Looked up from germline, CDR1 is SGHDN and CDR2 is FVKESK. The J segment lost 0 bases and the V segment lost 2 bases, leaving 3 bases of the junction unmatched. This CDR3 has 16 amino acids. CDR3 amino acids: CASSQTGASNTGELFF. The CDR3 nucleotides read TGTGCCAGCAGCCAAACAGGGGCCTCGAACACCGGGGAGCTGTTTTTT.

The genes are TRBV19 and TRBJ1-2; D might be TRBD1 (6 bases). Germline V lookup: CDR1 LNHDA, CDR2 SQIVND (reference sequence). The CDR3 totals 12 residues. The V end was cut by 4 bases, the J end by 4 bases, with 7 bases between. The CDR3, as DNA: TGTGCCAGTAGTAAGGACAGCTATGGCTACACCTTC. This gives the protein CASSKDSYGYTF.

The rearrangement links TRBV29-1 to TRBJ2-1; D is possibly TRBD1 (6 bases). Germline CDR1 and CDR2: SQVTM and ANQGSEA. V shed 3 bases and J shed 8 bases, with 17 bases lying between them. The CDR3 totals 14 residues. For the CDR3, the DNA is TGCAGCGTTGATGGCCCTAGGCAGGGGCATGAGCAGTTCTTC. As protein: CSVDGPRQGHEQFF.